This TCR beta chain was sequenced during a study of shared clonotypes between healthy human individuals. Adult donors, all healthy and HIV-negative, had no recent acute infections or vaccinations. Germline CDR1 reads MNHNS; CDR2 reads SASEGT. The CDR3 spans 14 residues. V was cut by 8 bases and J by 2 bases, with 16 bases left in between. Generated by immunoSEQ multiplex PCR, the TCRdb table keeps only in-frame clones and is missing some. The sample records some 2,400,000 clones, 90% to 97% being singletons. The rearrangement joins TRBV6-1 to TRBJ2-7; a weak D match, TRBD1 (5 bases). The TCR sequence derives from a young man in good health. Specimen: naive CD4+ T cells sorted from blood. The sample's subset: CD45RA+ positively selected. CDR3 residues: CASHLSTGAYEQYF. CDR3 DNA sequence: TGTGCCAGCCATTTGTCAACAGGTGCCTACGAGCAGTACTTC.